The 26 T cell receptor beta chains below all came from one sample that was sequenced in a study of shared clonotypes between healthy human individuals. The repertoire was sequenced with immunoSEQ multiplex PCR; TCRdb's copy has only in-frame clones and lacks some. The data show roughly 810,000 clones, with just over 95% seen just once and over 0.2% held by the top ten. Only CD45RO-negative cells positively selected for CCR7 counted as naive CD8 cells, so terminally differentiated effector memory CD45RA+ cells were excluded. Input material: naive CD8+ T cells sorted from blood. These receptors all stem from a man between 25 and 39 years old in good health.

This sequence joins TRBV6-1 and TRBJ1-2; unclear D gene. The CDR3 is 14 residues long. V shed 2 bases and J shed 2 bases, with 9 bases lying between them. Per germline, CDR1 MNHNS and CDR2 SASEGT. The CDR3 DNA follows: TGTGCCAGCAGTGAATTAATAAGGAACTATGGCTACACCTTC. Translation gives CASSELIRNYGYTF.

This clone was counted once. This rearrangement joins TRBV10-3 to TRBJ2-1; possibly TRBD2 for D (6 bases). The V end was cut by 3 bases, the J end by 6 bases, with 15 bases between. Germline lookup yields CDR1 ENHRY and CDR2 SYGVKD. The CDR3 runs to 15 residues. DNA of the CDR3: TGTGCCATCAGTGATGTAGCGGACCCGTTCAATGAGCAGTTCTTC. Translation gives CAISDVADPFNEQFF.

DNA for the CDR3: TGTGCCAGCGGTCGGACAGAACAAGAGACCCAGTACTTC. This translates into CASGRTEQETQYF. J is TRBJ2-5 and V is TRBV7-9, with a weak D call TRBD1 (6 bases). The germline gives CDR1 SEHNR, CDR2 FQNEAQ (reference sequence). CDR3 length: 13 residues. V was clipped by 8 bases and J by 2 bases, with 12 bases between them.

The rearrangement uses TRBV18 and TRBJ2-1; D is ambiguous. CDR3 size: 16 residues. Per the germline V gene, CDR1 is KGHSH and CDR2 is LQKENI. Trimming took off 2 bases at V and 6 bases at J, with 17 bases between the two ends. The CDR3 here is CASSPLASGQSNEQFF. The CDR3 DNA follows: TGTGCCAGCTCACCATTAGCCAGTGGCCAATCCAATGAGCAGTTCTTC.

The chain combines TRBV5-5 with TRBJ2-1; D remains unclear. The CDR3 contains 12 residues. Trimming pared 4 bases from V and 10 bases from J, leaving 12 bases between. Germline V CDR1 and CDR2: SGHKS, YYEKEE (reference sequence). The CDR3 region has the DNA TGTGCCAGCAGCCCGGATCCGGAGGAGCAGTTCTTC. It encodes CASSPDPEEQFF.

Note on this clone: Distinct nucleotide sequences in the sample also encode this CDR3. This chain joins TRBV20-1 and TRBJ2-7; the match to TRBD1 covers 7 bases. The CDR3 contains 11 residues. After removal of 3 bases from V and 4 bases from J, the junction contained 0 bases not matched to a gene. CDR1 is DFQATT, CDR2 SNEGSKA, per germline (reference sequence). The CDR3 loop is CSASRGYEQYF. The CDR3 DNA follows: TGCAGTGCTAGCAGGGGGTACGAGCAGTACTTC.

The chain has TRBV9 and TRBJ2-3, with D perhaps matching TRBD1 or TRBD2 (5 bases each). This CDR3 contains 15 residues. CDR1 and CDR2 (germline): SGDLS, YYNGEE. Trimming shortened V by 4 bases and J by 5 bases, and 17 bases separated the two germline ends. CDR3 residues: CASSPSGASGDTQYF. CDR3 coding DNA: TGTGCCAGCAGCCCTTCCGGGGCCTCGGGAGATACGCAGTATTTT.

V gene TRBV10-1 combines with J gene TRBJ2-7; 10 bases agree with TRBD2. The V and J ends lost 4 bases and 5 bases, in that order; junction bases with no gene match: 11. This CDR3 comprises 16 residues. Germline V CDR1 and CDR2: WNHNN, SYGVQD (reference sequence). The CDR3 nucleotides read TGCGCCAGCAGTGGAGGTAGCGGGAGGCTCTTTAACGAGCAGTACTTC. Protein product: CASSGGSGRLFNEQYF.

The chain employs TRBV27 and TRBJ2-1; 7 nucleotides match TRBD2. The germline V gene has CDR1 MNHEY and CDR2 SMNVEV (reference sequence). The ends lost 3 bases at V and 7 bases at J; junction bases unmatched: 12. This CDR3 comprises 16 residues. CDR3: CASSLDGRILRNEQFF. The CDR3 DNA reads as TGTGCCAGCAGTTTGGACGGGAGGATCTTACGGAATGAGCAGTTCTTC.

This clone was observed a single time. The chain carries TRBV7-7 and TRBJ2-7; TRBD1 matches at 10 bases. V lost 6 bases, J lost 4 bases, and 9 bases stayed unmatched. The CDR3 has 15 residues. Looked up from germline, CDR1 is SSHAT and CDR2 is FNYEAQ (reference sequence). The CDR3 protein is CASSPGTGASYEQYF. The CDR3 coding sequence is TGTGCCAGCAGTCCCGGGACAGGGGCAAGTTACGAGCAGTACTTC.

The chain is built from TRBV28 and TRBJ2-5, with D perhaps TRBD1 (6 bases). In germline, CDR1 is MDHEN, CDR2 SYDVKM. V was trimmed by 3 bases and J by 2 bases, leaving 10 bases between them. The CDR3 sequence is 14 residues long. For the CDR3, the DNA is TGTGCCAGCAGTTTGGACAGTCCTCAAGAGACCCAGTACTTC. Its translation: CASSLDSPQETQYF.

The CDR3 region is CSVEGEARSSYNEQFF. The CDR3 region has the DNA TGCAGCGTTGAAGGGGAAGCGCGAAGCTCCTACAATGAGCAGTTCTTC. This chain links TRBV29-1 with TRBJ2-1, with D unclear. V lost 1 base to trimming and J lost 0 bases, with 13 bases between them. Germline CDR1 and CDR2: SQVTM and ANQGSEA. The CDR3 has 16 amino acids.

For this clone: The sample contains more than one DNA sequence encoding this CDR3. Written as DNA, the CDR3 is TGTGCCAGCAGCTTCATCTCCTACGAGCAGTACTTC. It is translated as CASSFISYEQYF. V usage is TRBV7-2 and J usage is TRBJ2-7, with D unclear. V was clipped by 3 bases and J by 0 bases, with 3 bases between them. The CDR3 covers 12 residues. The germline V gene has CDR1 SGHTA and CDR2 FQGNSA.

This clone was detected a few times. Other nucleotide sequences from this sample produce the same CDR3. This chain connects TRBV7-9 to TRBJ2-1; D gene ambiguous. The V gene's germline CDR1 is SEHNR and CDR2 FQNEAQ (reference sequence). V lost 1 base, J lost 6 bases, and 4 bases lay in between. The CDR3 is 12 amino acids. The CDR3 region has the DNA TGTGCCAGCAGCTTAGGACTCAATGAGCAGTTCTTC. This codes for CASSLGLNEQFF.

The CDR3 bases are TGTGCCAGCATGGCGGGAGGAACCTACGAGCAGTACTTC. Its translation: CASMAGGTYEQYF. The chain uses TRBV6-1 and TRBJ2-7, with TRBD2 matching over 8 bases. This CDR3 has 13 amino acids. After removal of 7 bases from V and 2 bases from J, the junction contained 4 bases not matched to a gene. Germline CDR1 reads MNHNS; CDR2 reads SASEGT.

The DNA of the CDR3 is TGTGCCAGCAGCAACCGGGACAGAGGCACAGATACGCAGTATTTT. Its translation: CASSNRDRGTDTQYF. The chain employs TRBV5-4 and TRBJ2-3; 7 nucleotides line up with TRBD1. CDR1 and CDR2 from the germline V gene are SGHNT and YYREEE (reference sequence). The CDR3 sequence is 15 residues long. The J segment lost 1 base and the V segment lost 4 bases, leaving 6 bases of the junction unmatched.

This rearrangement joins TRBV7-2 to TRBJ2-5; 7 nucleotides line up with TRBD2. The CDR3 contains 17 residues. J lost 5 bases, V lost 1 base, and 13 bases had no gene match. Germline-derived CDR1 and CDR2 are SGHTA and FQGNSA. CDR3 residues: CASSLVLPTSLLETQYF. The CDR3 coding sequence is TGTGCCAGCAGCTTAGTTTTACCGACTAGCCTGCTGGAGACCCAGTACTTC. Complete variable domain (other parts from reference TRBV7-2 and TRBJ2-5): GAGVSQSPSNKVTEKGKDVELRCDPISGHTALYWYRQSLGQGLEFLIYFQGNSAPDKSGLPSDRFSAERTGGSVSTLTIQRTQQEDSAVYLCASSLVLPTSLLETQYFGPGTRLLVL.

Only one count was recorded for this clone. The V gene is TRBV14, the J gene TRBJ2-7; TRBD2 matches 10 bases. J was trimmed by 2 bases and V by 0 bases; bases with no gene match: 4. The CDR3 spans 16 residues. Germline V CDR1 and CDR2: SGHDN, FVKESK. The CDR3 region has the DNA TGTGCCAGCAGCCAAGAGCTAGCGGGGGCGACCTACGAGCAGTACTTC. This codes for CASSQELAGATYEQYF.

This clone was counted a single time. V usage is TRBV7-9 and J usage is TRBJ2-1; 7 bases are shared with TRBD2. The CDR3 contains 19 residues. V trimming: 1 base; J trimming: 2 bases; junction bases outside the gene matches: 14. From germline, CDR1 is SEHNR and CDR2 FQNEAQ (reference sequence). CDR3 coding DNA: TGTGCCAGCAGCTTAGATCCCGGGAGAGGGAGGGCTACCTACAATGAGCAGTTCTTC. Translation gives CASSLDPGRGRATYNEQFF.

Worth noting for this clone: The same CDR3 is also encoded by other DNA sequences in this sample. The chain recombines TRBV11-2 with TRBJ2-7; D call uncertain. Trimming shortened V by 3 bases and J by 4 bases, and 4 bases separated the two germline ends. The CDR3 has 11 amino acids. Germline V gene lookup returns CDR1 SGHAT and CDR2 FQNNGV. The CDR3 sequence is CASSLTYEQYF. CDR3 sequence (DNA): TGTGCCAGCAGCTTGACGTACGAGCAGTACTTC.

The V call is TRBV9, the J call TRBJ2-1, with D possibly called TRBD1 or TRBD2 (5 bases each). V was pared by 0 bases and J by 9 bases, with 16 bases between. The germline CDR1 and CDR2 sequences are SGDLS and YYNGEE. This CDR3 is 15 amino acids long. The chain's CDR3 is CASSVGGGKAGEQFF. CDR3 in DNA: TGTGCCAGCAGCGTAGGGGGCGGAAAGGCGGGTGAGCAGTTCTTC.

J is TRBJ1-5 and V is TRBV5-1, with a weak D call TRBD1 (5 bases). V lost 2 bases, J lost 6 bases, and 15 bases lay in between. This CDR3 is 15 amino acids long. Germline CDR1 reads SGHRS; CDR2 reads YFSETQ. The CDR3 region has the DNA TGCGCCAGCAGCTTAAGGGGAGGTGAAAGTCAGCCCCAGCATTTT. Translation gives CASSLRGGESQPQHF.

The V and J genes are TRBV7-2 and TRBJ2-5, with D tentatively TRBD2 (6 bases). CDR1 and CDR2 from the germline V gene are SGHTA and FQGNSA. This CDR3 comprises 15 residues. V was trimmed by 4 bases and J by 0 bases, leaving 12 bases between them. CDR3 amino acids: CASSSPREYQETQYF. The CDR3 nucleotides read TGTGCCAGCAGCTCTCCCCGGGAGTACCAAGAGACCCAGTACTTC.

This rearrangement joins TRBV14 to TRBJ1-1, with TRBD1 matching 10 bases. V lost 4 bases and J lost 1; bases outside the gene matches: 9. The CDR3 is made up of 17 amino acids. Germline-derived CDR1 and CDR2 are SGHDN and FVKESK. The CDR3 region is CASSPLTGGLSNTEAFF. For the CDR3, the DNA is TGTGCCAGCAGCCCTTTGACAGGGGGCTTGTCGAACACTGAAGCTTTCTTT.

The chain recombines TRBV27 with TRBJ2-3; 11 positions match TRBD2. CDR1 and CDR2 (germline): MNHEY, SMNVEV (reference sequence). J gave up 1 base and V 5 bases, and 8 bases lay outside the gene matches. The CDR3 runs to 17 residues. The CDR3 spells CASSGQLAGAGTDTQYF. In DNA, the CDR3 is TGTGCCAGCAGTGGCCAACTAGCGGGAGCTGGCACAGATACGCAGTATTTT.

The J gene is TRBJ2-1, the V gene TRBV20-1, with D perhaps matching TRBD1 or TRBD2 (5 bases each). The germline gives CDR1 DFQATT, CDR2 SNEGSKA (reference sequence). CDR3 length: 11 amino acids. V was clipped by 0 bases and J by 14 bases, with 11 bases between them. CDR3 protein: CSARDGDGEFF. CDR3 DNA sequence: TGCAGTGCTAGAGATGGGGACGGGGAGTTCTTC.